This is a list of T cell receptor beta chains from one sample in a study of early T cells in non-severe SARS-CoV-2 infection. TCRdb called the 5' RACE reads again in MiXCR, with one record for every CDR3 protein. Here the sample spans around 98,000 distinct CDR3 sequences, roughly 11% being singletons. The sequencing sample was made of whole blood. The receptors were sampled from an adult who was a healthcare worker with PCR-confirmed SARS-CoV-2 infection or an uninfected control (not recorded which). Both conserved end residues are part of each CDR3. D genes are given only for firm matches. Not all rows give a size; the values are once, few, many and, for expanded clones, a class.

v_call: TRBV28
d_call: -
cdr3_length: 13
clone_size: few
j_call: TRBJ2-7
cdr3_aa: CASRLGGRYEQYF
cdr3_nt: TGTGCCAGCAGGTTGGGGGGCCGGTACGAGCAGTACTTC

v_call: TRBV20-1
d_call: -
cdr3_length: 15
clone_size: -
j_call: TRBJ2-5
cdr3_aa: CSARDWGESLETQYF
cdr3_nt: TGCAGTGCTAGAGATTGGGGGGAATCCTTGGAGACCCAGTACTTC

v_call: TRBV7-8
d_call: TRBD2
cdr3_length: 15
clone_size: -
j_call: TRBJ2-1
cdr3_aa: CASSLAELAGSEQFF
cdr3_nt: TGTGCCAGCAGCTTAGCAGAACTAGCGGGATCCGAGCAGTTCTTC

v_call: TRBV25-1
d_call: TRBD1
cdr3_length: 15
clone_size: many
j_call: TRBJ2-1
cdr3_aa: CASSGYRGRGNEQFF
cdr3_nt: TGTGCCAGCAGTGGGTACAGGGGAAGAGGCAATGAGCAGTTCTTC

v_call: TRBV14
d_call: -
cdr3_length: 11
clone_size: many
j_call: TRBJ2-7
cdr3_aa: CASSPGVTQYF
cdr3_nt: TGTGCCAGCAGCCCCGGAGTAACGCAGTACTTC

v_call: TRBV7-2
d_call: -
cdr3_length: 17
clone_size: many
j_call: TRBJ2-1
cdr3_aa: CASSLGTLGSSYNEQFF
cdr3_nt: TGTGCCAGCAGCTTAGGAACCCTGGGGAGCTCCTACAATGAGCAGTTCTTC

v_call: TRBV27
d_call: TRBD1
cdr3_length: 15
clone_size: -
j_call: TRBJ1-1
cdr3_aa: CASSPDRVENTEAFF
cdr3_nt: TGTGCCAGCAGTCCGGACAGGGTGGAGAACACTGAAGCTTTCTTT

v_call: TRBV5-1
d_call: -
cdr3_length: 13
clone_size: few
j_call: TRBJ2-1
cdr3_aa: CASSLESNNEQFF
cdr3_nt: TGCGCCAGCAGCTTGGAGAGCAACAATGAGCAGTTCTTC

v_call: TRBV11-2
d_call: -
cdr3_length: 16
clone_size: many
j_call: TRBJ2-2
cdr3_aa: CASSPSGSLSTGELFF
cdr3_nt: TGTGCCAGCAGCCCTTCGGGGTCCCTGTCCACCGGGGAGCTGTTTTTT

v_call: TRBV29-1
d_call: -
cdr3_length: 15
clone_size: many
j_call: TRBJ2-5
cdr3_aa: CSVELRGDTYEAQYF
cdr3_nt: TGCAGCGTTGAATTGCGGGGAGACACCTACGAGGCCCAGTACTTC

v_call: TRBV27
d_call: -
cdr3_length: 14
clone_size: few
j_call: TRBJ1-5
cdr3_aa: CASSLEGGRSPQHF
cdr3_nt: TGTGCCAGCAGTTTAGAGGGGGGGAGATCGCCCCAGCATTTT

v_call: TRBV12-3/TRBV12-4
d_call: -
cdr3_length: 17
clone_size: -
j_call: TRBJ2-5
cdr3_aa: CASSLGDPWGDQETQYF
cdr3_nt: TGTGCCAGCAGTTTAGGGGACCCATGGGGGGACCAAGAGACCCAGTACTTC

v_call: TRBV20-1
d_call: TRBD1
cdr3_length: 15
clone_size: few
j_call: TRBJ1-4
cdr3_aa: CSAGQGASANEKLFF
cdr3_nt: TGCAGTGCTGGACAGGGGGCATCTGCTAATGAAAAACTGTTTTTT

v_call: TRBV20-1
d_call: -
cdr3_length: 14
clone_size: -
j_call: TRBJ2-7
cdr3_aa: CSARVGLARGEQYF
cdr3_nt: TGCAGTGCTAGAGTAGGGCTAGCGAGAGGCGAGCAGTACTTC

v_call: TRBV4-1
d_call: -
cdr3_length: 15
clone_size: -
j_call: TRBJ1-1
cdr3_aa: CASRGQDNMNTEAFF
cdr3_nt: TGCGCCAGCAGGGGTCAGGATAACATGAACACTGAAGCTTTCTTT

v_call: TRBV29-1
d_call: -
cdr3_length: 13
clone_size: many
j_call: TRBJ2-5
cdr3_aa: CSVEEALQETQYF
cdr3_nt: TGCAGCGTTGAAGAGGCATTACAAGAGACCCAGTACTTC

v_call: TRBV27
d_call: -
cdr3_length: 15
clone_size: few
j_call: TRBJ2-3
cdr3_aa: CASSLRGISTDTQYF
cdr3_nt: TGTGCCAGCAGTTTACGGGGGATTAGCACAGATACGCAGTATTTT

v_call: TRBV12-3/TRBV12-4
d_call: -
cdr3_length: 15
clone_size: few
j_call: TRBJ2-2
cdr3_aa: CASSYERGTAGELFF
cdr3_nt: TGTGCCAGCAGTTACGAGCGAGGGACGGCCGGGGAGCTGTTTTTT

v_call: TRBV29-1
d_call: TRBD1
cdr3_length: 16
clone_size: -
j_call: TRBJ1-3
cdr3_aa: CSVRGLSGGSGNTIYF
cdr3_nt: TGCAGCGTGAGGGGGCTCTCAGGGGGCTCTGGAAACACCATATATTTT

v_call: TRBV7-2
d_call: TRBD2
cdr3_length: 16
clone_size: many
j_call: TRBJ2-3
cdr3_aa: CASSFLAGGSTDTQYF
cdr3_nt: TGTGCCAGCAGCTTCCTAGCGGGAGGTTCCACAGATACGCAGTATTTT

v_call: TRBV12-3/TRBV12-4
d_call: TRBD1
cdr3_length: 15
clone_size: many
j_call: TRBJ2-7
cdr3_aa: CASSPTRDSHYEQYF
cdr3_nt: TGTGCCAGCAGTCCGACCCGGGACAGCCACTACGAGCAGTACTTC

v_call: TRBV5-4
d_call: -
cdr3_length: 14
clone_size: few
j_call: TRBJ2-3
cdr3_aa: CASSSRLSTDTQYF
cdr3_nt: TGTGCCAGCAGCTCCCGACTGAGCACAGATACGCAGTATTTT

v_call: TRBV19
d_call: -
cdr3_length: 15
clone_size: few
j_call: TRBJ1-5
cdr3_aa: CASSLGDYSNQPQHF
cdr3_nt: TGTGCCAGTAGTTTGGGGGACTATAGCAATCAGCCCCAGCATTTT

v_call: TRBV3-1
d_call: TRBD2
cdr3_length: 17
clone_size: many
j_call: TRBJ2-3
cdr3_aa: CASSQGAGGLRRDTQYF
cdr3_nt: TGTGCCAGCAGCCAAGGGGCGGGGGGTCTCCGCCGAGATACGCAGTATTTT

v_call: TRBV29-1
d_call: TRBD1
cdr3_length: 12
clone_size: -
j_call: TRBJ2-7
cdr3_aa: CSVARGLDEQYF
cdr3_nt: TGCAGCGTTGCCAGGGGGCTGGACGAGCAGTACTTC

v_call: TRBV20-1
d_call: -
cdr3_length: 14
clone_size: -
j_call: TRBJ2-7
cdr3_aa: CSARGIRKSYEQYF
cdr3_nt: TGCAGTGCTAGAGGTATTAGGAAATCCTACGAGCAGTACTTC

v_call: TRBV4-2
d_call: -
cdr3_length: 15
clone_size: -
j_call: TRBJ2-2
cdr3_aa: CASSQADSDTGELFF
cdr3_nt: TGTGCCAGCAGCCAAGCCGACTCGGACACCGGGGAGCTGTTTTTT

v_call: TRBV20-1
d_call: -
cdr3_length: 13
clone_size: many
j_call: TRBJ1-5
cdr3_aa: CSARVGSNQPQHF
cdr3_nt: TGCAGTGCTAGAGTTGGCAGCAATCAGCCCCAGCATTTT

v_call: TRBV29-1
d_call: -
cdr3_length: 12
clone_size: -
j_call: TRBJ2-5
cdr3_aa: CSCAQAQETQYF
cdr3_nt: TGCAGCTGCGCCCAGGCCCAAGAGACCCAGTACTTC

v_call: TRBV20-1
d_call: -
cdr3_length: 14
clone_size: -
j_call: TRBJ1-1
cdr3_aa: CSARLGGLNTEAFF
cdr3_nt: TGCAGTGCGCGTTTAGGGGGGCTGAACACTGAAGCTTTCTTT

v_call: TRBV2
d_call: TRBD1
cdr3_length: 15
clone_size: few
j_call: TRBJ2-2
cdr3_aa: CASRPGTGVPEKLFF
cdr3_nt: TGTGCCAGCAGACCCGGGACAGGGGTCCCCGAGAAGCTGTTTTTT

v_call: TRBV4-1
d_call: TRBD2
cdr3_length: 17
clone_size: many
j_call: TRBJ2-1
cdr3_aa: CASSPPLGLAGDNEQFF
cdr3_nt: TGCGCCAGCAGCCCCCCGTTGGGACTAGCGGGGGATAATGAGCAGTTCTTC

v_call: TRBV11-3
d_call: TRBD1
cdr3_length: 15
clone_size: -
j_call: TRBJ1-1
cdr3_aa: CASSLGGQANTEAFF
cdr3_nt: TGTGCCAGCAGCTTGGGGGGACAGGCGAACACTGAAGCTTTCTTT

v_call: TRBV6-1
d_call: -
cdr3_length: 17
clone_size: -
j_call: TRBJ1-3
cdr3_aa: CASSERWRGNSGNTIYF
cdr3_nt: TGTGCCAGCAGTGAAAGGTGGCGGGGCAACTCTGGAAACACCATATATTTT

v_call: TRBV6-5
d_call: -
cdr3_length: 13
clone_size: -
j_call: TRBJ2-5
cdr3_aa: CASSYSRPETQYF
cdr3_nt: TGTGCCAGCAGTTACTCCAGGCCAGAGACCCAGTACTTC

v_call: TRBV27
d_call: TRBD2
cdr3_length: 19
clone_size: -
j_call: TRBJ2-1
cdr3_aa: CASGDRGAALAGIYNEQFF
cdr3_nt: TGTGCCAGTGGAGACAGGGGAGCTGCACTAGCGGGGATCTACAATGAGCAGTTCTTC

v_call: TRBV5-1
d_call: -
cdr3_length: 15
clone_size: -
j_call: TRBJ2-4
cdr3_aa: CASSLGPETKNIQYF
cdr3_nt: TGCGCCAGCAGCTTGGGCCCGGAAACCAAAAACATTCAGTACTTC

v_call: TRBV24-1
d_call: -
cdr3_length: 14
clone_size: many
j_call: TRBJ2-3
cdr3_aa: CATADVESTDTQYF
cdr3_nt: TGTGCCACCGCGGACGTAGAAAGCACAGATACGCAGTATTTT

v_call: TRBV15
d_call: -
cdr3_length: 15
clone_size: many
j_call: TRBJ2-7
cdr3_aa: CATSRDTVGSYEQYF
cdr3_nt: TGTGCCACCAGCAGAGATACTGTGGGCAGTTACGAGCAGTACTTC